Below are 14 T cell receptor beta chains sequenced from a single sample in a study of siplizumab effects on memory and regulatory T cells. Libraries were prepared by immunoSEQ multiplex PCR; TCRdb keeps only in-frame clonotypes and omits some of them. The sample shows about 110,000 clones, about 92% of them seen only once. Specimen: Tregs sorted from blood. The receptors stem from a human donor in good health.

The rearrangement joins TRBV5-1 to TRBJ1-4; D gene ambiguous. The CDR3 contains 15 residues. Trimming shortened V by 4 bases and J by 7 bases, and 17 bases separated the two germline ends. Germline lookup yields CDR1 SGHRS and CDR2 YFSETQ. CDR3: CASSASDAAGEKLFF. The CDR3 DNA sequence: TGCGCCAGCAGCGCGTCGGACGCCGCGGGTGAAAAACTGTTTTTT.

The chain uses TRBV27 and TRBJ2-5; TRBD2 matches 7 bases. Losses at the gene ends were 4 bases for V and 3 bases for J; bases not matched to a gene: 11. The germline CDR1 and CDR2 sequences are MNHEY and SMNVEV (reference sequence). The CDR3 totals 16 residues. The CDR3 loop reads CASSSHPRTRKETQYF. CDR3 DNA: TGTGCCAGCAGTTCCCATCCCCGGACTAGAAAAGAGACCCAGTACTTC.

The sample holds a few counts of this clone. The chain recombines TRBV4-2 with TRBJ1-5; D gene unclear. V was shortened by 0 bases and J by 5 bases, with 8 bases between the two germline ends. The CDR3 covers 14 residues. CDR1 LGHNA and CDR2 YNFKEQ come from the germline V gene. CDR3 coding DNA: TGTGCCAGCAGCCAAGATCGGTTGGATCAGCCCCAGCATTTT. The encoded protein is CASSQDRLDQPQHF.

The rearrangement links TRBV19 to TRBJ1-5, with 9 bases that match TRBD1. V was pared by 1 base and J by 6 bases, with 4 bases of the junction left unmatched. There are 15 residues in the CDR3. Germline CDR1 LNHDA, CDR2 SQIVND (reference sequence). The CDR3: CASSIGGQGSQPQHF. The CDR3 DNA reads TGTGCCAGTAGTATAGGCGGACAGGGGAGTCAGCCCCAGCATTTT. Full variable domain (outside the CDR3, taken from reference TRBV19 and TRBJ1-5): DGGITQSPKYLFRKEGQNVTLSCEQNLNHDAMYWYRQDPGQGLRLIYYSQIVNDFQKGDIAEGYSVSREKKESFPLTVTSAQKNPTAFYLCASSIGGQGSQPQHFGDGTRLSIL.

This clone came up once. The chain links TRBV2 to TRBJ1-2; D is possibly TRBD1 (5 bases). The CDR3 extends over 13 amino acids. V lost 6 bases and J lost 4, with 12 bases in between. The germline CDR1 and CDR2 sequences are SNHLY and FYNNEI. CDR3 DNA sequence: TGTGCCAGCAGACCGACAGAGACCTATGGCTACACCTTC. Encoded protein: CASRPTETYGYTF.

Here the CDR3 DNA reads TGTGCCAGCAGTGAAGGCCCAACCTATGGCTACACCTTC. Translating gives CASSEGPTYGYTF. The V call is TRBV2, the J call TRBJ1-2, with D uncertain. V gave up 1 base and J gave up 4 bases, with 7 bases separating them. Per the germline V gene, CDR1 is SNHLY and CDR2 is FYNNEI. The CDR3 has 13 residues.

The J gene is TRBJ2-7, the V gene TRBV7-8; D is uncertain. This CDR3 is 15 amino acids long. Germline V gives CDR1 SGHVS, CDR2 FQNEAQ. V was shortened by 1 base and J by 2 bases, with 12 bases between the two germline ends. The CDR3 DNA reads TGTGCCAGCAGCTTAGGGGTCAATACTCCCTACGAGCAGTACTTC. Residues: CASSLGVNTPYEQYF.

The rearrangement links TRBV6-6 to TRBJ2-3, with 9 nucleotides matching TRBD2. This CDR3 comprises 14 residues. The V and J ends lost 6 bases and 1 base, in that order; junction bases with no gene match: 2. Germline CDR1 reads MNHNY; CDR2 reads SVGAGI (reference sequence). The CDR3: CASRIAGGTDTQYF. The CDR3 DNA reads as TGTGCCAGCAGAATAGCGGGAGGCACAGATACGCAGTATTTT.

The chain is built from TRBV21-1 and TRBJ2-7; TRBD2, the D gene given by the table, was not confirmed from the DNA. TRBV21-1 is a recognized pseudogene. CDR3 length: 17 residues. In nucleotides, the CDR3 is TGTGCCAGCAGCAAAGCGATTCTAGCGGGTAGTCACTACGAGCAGTACTTC. This sequence encodes CASSKAILAGSHYEQYF.

The V gene is TRBV7-8, the J gene TRBJ2-4; TRBD1 agrees at 7 bases. Per germline, CDR1 SGHVS and CDR2 FQNEAQ. Losses at the gene ends were 5 bases for V and 10 bases for J; bases not matched to a gene: 2. This CDR3 is 11 amino acids long. The CDR3 reads CASSQGVIQYF. The DNA of the CDR3 is TGTGCCAGCAGCCAGGGGGTAATTCAGTACTTC.

This chain uses TRBV12-5 with TRBJ2-7; D perhaps matches TRBD2 (6 bases). Trimming took off 0 bases at V and 6 bases at J, with 12 bases between the two ends. Germline loops: CDR1 LGHNT, CDR2 FRNRAP. The CDR3 loop spans 14 amino acids. CDR3 in amino acids: CASGLVSGGTEQYF. The CDR3 DNA reads as TGTGCTAGTGGTTTGGTATCCGGGGGAACCGAGCAGTACTTC.

The chain joins TRBV7-5 to TRBJ2-7. TRBV7-5 represents a pseudogene. This CDR3 region has 16 residues. The CDR3 sequence is CARSFLGQASSYEQYF. Written as DNA, the CDR3 is TGTGCCAGAAGCTTTCTCGGGCAAGCGAGCTCCTACGAGCAGTACTTC.

This chain links TRBV11-3 with TRBJ2-7, with D tentatively TRBD2 (5 bases). The CDR3 totals 13 residues. The V end was cut by 4 bases, the J end by 6 bases, with 13 bases between. CDR1 is SGHNT, CDR2 YENEEA, per germline. The CDR3 loop reads CASSWTGVGEQYF. CDR3 bases: TGTGCCAGCAGCTGGACTGGGGTGGGCGAGCAGTACTTC.

The V gene is TRBV5-4, the J gene TRBJ1-2, with 9 bases aligning to TRBD1. This CDR3 is 13 amino acids long. From germline, CDR1 is SGHNT and CDR2 YYREEE (reference sequence). V gave up 3 bases and J gave up 6 bases; unmatched junction bases: 3. CDR3 protein: CASSSGQGNGYTF. Written as DNA, the CDR3 is TGTGCCAGCAGCTCGGGACAGGGAAATGGCTACACCTTC.